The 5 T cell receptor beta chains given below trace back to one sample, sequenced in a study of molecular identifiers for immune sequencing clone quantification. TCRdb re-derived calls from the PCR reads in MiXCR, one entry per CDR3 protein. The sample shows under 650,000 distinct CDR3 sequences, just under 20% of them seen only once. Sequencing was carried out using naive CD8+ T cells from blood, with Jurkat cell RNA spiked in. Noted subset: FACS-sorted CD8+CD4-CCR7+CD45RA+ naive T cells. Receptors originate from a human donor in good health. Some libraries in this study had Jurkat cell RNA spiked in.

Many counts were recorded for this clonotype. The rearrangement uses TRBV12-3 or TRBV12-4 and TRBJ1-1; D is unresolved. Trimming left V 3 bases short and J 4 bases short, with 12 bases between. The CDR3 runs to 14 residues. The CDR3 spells CASSFWYEGTEAFF. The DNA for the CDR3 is TGTGCCAGCAGTTTCTGGTACGAGGGCACTGAAGCTTTCTTT.

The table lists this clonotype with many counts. The chain's CDR3 is CASSGGPGGVWGYEQYF. CDR3 sequence (DNA): TGCGCCAGCAGCGGCGGGCCAGGAGGGGTTTGGGGATACGAGCAGTACTTC. The chain joins TRBV5-1 to TRBJ2-7; D may be TRBD2 (6 bases). The CDR3 is made up of 17 amino acids. Germline loops: CDR1 SGHRS, CDR2 YFSETQ. V shed 4 bases and J shed 4 bases, with 24 bases lying between them.

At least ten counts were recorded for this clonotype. CDR3 protein: CSVSDRTDTQYF. For the CDR3, the DNA is TGCAGCGTTTCGGACCGCACAGATACGCAGTATTTT. This chain uses TRBV29-1 with TRBJ2-3; D is undetermined. The V gene lost 5 bases and the J gene lost 1 base, with 7 bases spanning the gap. This CDR3 is built from 12 residues. Germline V CDR1 and CDR2: SQVTM, ANQGSEA.

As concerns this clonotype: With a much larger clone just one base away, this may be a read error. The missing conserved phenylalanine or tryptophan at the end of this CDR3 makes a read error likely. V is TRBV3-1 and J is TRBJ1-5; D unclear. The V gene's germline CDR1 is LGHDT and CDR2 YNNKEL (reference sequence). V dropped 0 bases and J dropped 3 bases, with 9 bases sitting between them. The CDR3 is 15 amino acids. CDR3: CASSQDFGDNQPQHL. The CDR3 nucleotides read TGTGCCAGCAGCCAAGATTTTGGAGACAATCAGCCCCAGCATCTT.

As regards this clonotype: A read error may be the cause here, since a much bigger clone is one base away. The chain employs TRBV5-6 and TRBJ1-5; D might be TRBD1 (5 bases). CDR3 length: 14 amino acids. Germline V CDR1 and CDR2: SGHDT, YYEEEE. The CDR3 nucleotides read TGTGCCAGCAGCTTGAAGGGGAGCAATCGGCCCCAGCATTTT. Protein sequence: CASSLKGSNRPQHF.